The next 31 T cell receptor beta chains were all read from a single sample in a study of blood T cell repertoires in COVID-19. Sequenced by immunoSEQ multiplex PCR; TCRdb stores in-frame clones only, minus some. The data show 200,000 or so clones, with 89% seen just once and about 6.5% held by the top ten. The sample was peripheral blood. The origin of the receptors is a man between 60 and 70 years old who had recovered from COVID-19.

This rearrangement joins TRBV2 to TRBJ2-1, with D possibly matching TRBD2 (5 bases). Trimming removed 6 bases from V and 3 bases from J, with 15 bases in between. CDR3 length: 15 amino acids. CDR1 SNHLY and CDR2 FYNNEI come from the germline V gene. The DNA for the CDR3 is TGTGCCAGCAGGGGATTAGCCGGACTCTACAATGAGCAGTTCTTC. Its translation is CASRGLAGLYNEQFF.

This clone showed up just a few times. This chain connects TRBV19 to TRBJ1-5; D is perhaps TRBD1 (5 bases). The germline V and J ends were trimmed by 0 bases and 7 bases, with 13 bases remaining between them. This CDR3 is 15 amino acids long. The V gene's germline CDR1 is LNHDA and CDR2 SQIVND (reference sequence). DNA of the CDR3: TGTGCCAGTAGTATAGATTTCAGGGAAGAGCAGCCCCAGCATTTT. It codes for CASSIDFREEQPQHF.

This chain connects TRBV4-1 to TRBJ2-5; TRBD2 is a possible D gene (6 bases). Trimming took off 0 bases at V and 5 bases at J, with 16 bases between the two ends. The germline V gene has CDR1 MGHRA and CDR2 YSYEKL. The CDR3 runs 16 residues. CDR3 loop: CASSQDRLGVAETQYF. Here the CDR3 DNA reads TGCGCCAGCAGCCAAGATCGACTAGGCGTGGCGGAGACCCAGTACTTC.

A note on this clone: Additional DNA sequences in this sample encode the identical CDR3. This chain connects TRBV3-1 (or the pseudogene TRBV3-2) to TRBJ2-3; 7 bases fit TRBD2. Germline V gene sequence: CDR1 LGHDT, CDR2 YNNKEL (reference sequence). J was trimmed by 3 bases and V by 0 bases; bases with no gene match: 6. This CDR3 is built from 16 residues. CDR3: CASSQDRTGGTDTQYF. The CDR3 DNA follows: TGTGCCAGCAGCCAAGATCGGACGGGGGGAACAGATACGCAGTATTTT.

This rearrangement joins TRBV6-5 to TRBJ1-5, with 7 bases identical to TRBD1. Trimming cost V 5 bases and J 1 base; bases outside gene matches: 5. Per germline, CDR1 MNHEY and CDR2 SVGAGI. This CDR3 has 15 amino acids. Here the CDR3 reads CASSKTGASNQPQHF. The CDR3 DNA sequence: TGTGCCAGCAGTAAAACAGGGGCCAGCAATCAGCCCCAGCATTTT.

This chain uses TRBV19 with TRBJ1-5, with D hard to call. The V end was cut by 0 bases, the J end by 0 bases, with 3 bases between. CDR3 length: 14 amino acids. Germline CDR1 LNHDA, CDR2 SQIVND (reference sequence). CDR3 sequence reads: CASSIDYSNQPQHF. The CDR3 DNA sequence: TGTGCCAGTAGTATAGACTATAGCAATCAGCCCCAGCATTTT.

The chain employs TRBV19 and TRBJ2-3; D remains unclear. The V end was cut by 0 bases, the J end by 0 bases, with 4 bases between. This CDR3 contains 14 residues. Germline values: CDR1 LNHDA, CDR2 SQIVND (reference sequence). CDR3 sequence reads: CASSIDHSTDTQYF. The CDR3 bases are TGTGCCAGTAGTATAGACCATAGCACAGATACGCAGTATTTT.

This clone was seen just once. The sample contains more than one DNA sequence encoding this CDR3. The rearrangement joins TRBV7-2 to TRBJ2-6; TRBD2 agrees at 7 bases. The V gene end was trimmed by 0 bases and the J gene end by 4 bases; junction bases not matched to a gene: 6. The CDR3 covers 17 residues. Germline assignment: CDR1 SGHTA and CDR2 FQGNSA. CDR3 residues: CASSLAGGRSGANVLTF. The CDR3, as DNA: TGTGCCAGCAGCTTAGCCGGCGGGAGATCCGGGGCCAACGTCCTGACTTTC.

The chain joins TRBV5-5 to TRBJ1-3, with a weak D call TRBD1 (5 bases). The CDR3 consists of 16 residues. V was clipped by 1 base and J by 0 bases, with 11 bases between them. CDR1 and CDR2 (germline): SGHKS, YYEKEE (reference sequence). The CDR3 sequence: CASSLQDSRSGNTIYF. Here the CDR3 DNA reads TGTGCCAGCAGCTTGCAAGACAGCCGCTCTGGAAACACCATATATTTT.

This clone was counted between two and nine times. The chain carries TRBV6-2 or TRBV6-3 and TRBJ2-2; the match to TRBD2 covers 8 bases. With 6 bases clipped from V and 7 bases from J, the junction kept 13 bases outside the gene matches. This CDR3 region has 16 residues. Germline lookup yields CDR1 MNHEY and CDR2 SVGEGT. CDR3 nucleotides: TGTGCCAGCAGCCCTTGGCGGGCTGCGGGAGGCGGGGAGCTGTTTTTT. It encodes CASSPWRAAGGGELFF.

The chain couples TRBV6-5 to TRBJ2-7, with 8 bases that match TRBD1. The CDR3 spans 14 residues. V shed 4 bases and J 3 bases; nucleotides not matched to a gene: 5. CDR1 is MNHEY and CDR2 is SVGAGI in the germline V gene. Here the CDR3 DNA reads TGTGCCAGCAGTTCCCAGGGACAGGACTACGAGCAGTACTTC. Translated: CASSSQGQDYEQYF.

The gene calls are TRBV4-3 and TRBJ2-1; TRBD2 matches at 9 bases. Germline V gene data show CDR1 as LGHNA and CDR2 as YSLEER. This CDR3 contains 22 residues. V trimming: 1 base; J trimming: 0 bases; junction bases outside the gene matches: 19. The CDR3 loop is CASSQVVGLAGSSPPSYNEQFF. The CDR3 DNA reads TGCGCCAGCAGCCAAGTAGTGGGTCTAGCGGGAAGCTCCCCCCCCTCCTACAATGAGCAGTTCTTC.

The chain uses TRBV7-9 and TRBJ1-3, with D possibly TRBD1 on 5 matching bases. This CDR3 is built from 15 residues. CDR1 and CDR2 (germline): SEHNR, FQNEAQ (reference sequence). Trimming took 4 bases from V and 0 from J, leaving 10 bases between them. The CDR3: CASSSPRASGNTIYF. The CDR3 DNA is TGTGCCAGCAGCTCACCCAGGGCCTCTGGAAACACCATATATTTT.

The chain carries TRBV7-4 and TRBJ2-7; D remains unclear. CDR1 and CDR2 from the germline V gene are SGHVT and SQSDAQ. This CDR3 is built from 14 residues. Trimming cost V 2 bases and J 0 bases, with 8 bases left between them. CDR3 nucleotide sequence: TGTGCCAGCAGCTTACGTCGGTTCTCCTACGAGCAGTACTTC. Its protein product is CASSLRRFSYEQYF.

V and J are TRBV28 and TRBJ1-5, with unresolved D. The V end lost 5 bases, the J end lost 3 bases, and 2 bases lay between the germline ends. CDR1 MDHEN and CDR2 SYDVKM come from the germline V gene. The CDR3 totals 11 residues. The CDR3 DNA reads TGTGCCAGCAGTCTCAATCAGCCCCAGCATTTT. Encoded protein: CASSLNQPQHF.

The V gene is TRBV6-1, the J gene TRBJ1-2; D might be TRBD1 (6 bases). Germline CDR1 is MNHNS and CDR2 is SASEGT. The CDR3 contains 14 residues. V was pared by 2 bases and J by 4 bases, with 11 bases between. The CDR3 nucleotides read TGTGCCAGCAGTGAAAACAGGGCAGTCTATGGCTACACCTTC. It is translated as CASSENRAVYGYTF.

The V gene is TRBV19, the J gene TRBJ2-4; tentative D call: TRBD2 (6 bases). Germline V lookup: CDR1 LNHDA, CDR2 SQIVND (reference sequence). This CDR3 is built from 15 residues. V was pared by 9 bases and J by 3 bases, with 18 bases between. The CDR3 spells CASREEGRDKNIQYF. The CDR3 DNA reads as TGTGCCAGCCGTGAGGAGGGGCGGGACAAAAACATTCAGTACTTC.

The J gene is TRBJ2-7, the V gene TRBV15; 9 nucleotides align to TRBD1. Germline lookup yields CDR1 LNHNV and CDR2 YYDKDF (reference sequence). Trimming removed 3 bases from V and 4 bases from J; junction bases left unmatched: 7. This CDR3 has 15 amino acids. This chain's CDR3 is CATSRPGQGRYEQYF. Here the CDR3 DNA reads TGTGCCACCAGCAGGCCGGGACAGGGAAGGTACGAGCAGTACTTC.

The rearrangement uses TRBV12-5 and TRBJ2-1, with 9 nucleotides matching TRBD2. The V segment lost 4 bases and the J segment 5 bases; nucleotides outside the gene matches: 3. The CDR3 totals 14 residues. The V gene's germline CDR1 is LGHNT and CDR2 FRNRAP. The CDR3 DNA reads as TGTGCTAGTGGTTCGCGGGGGGGAAACAATGAGCAGTTCTTC. Its translation: CASGSRGGNNEQFF.

This clone was observed once. The chain employs TRBV29-1 and TRBJ1-1, with no clear D. V was trimmed by 4 bases and J by 2 bases, leaving 14 bases between them. The CDR3 consists of 14 residues. CDR1 is SQVTM, CDR2 ANQGSEA, per germline. This chain's CDR3 is CSVAGGGVNTEAFF. CDR3 bases: TGCAGCGTTGCGGGCGGAGGAGTAAACACTGAAGCTTTCTTT.

The rearrangement joins TRBV6-5 to TRBJ2-3, with D tentatively TRBD2 (6 bases). The germline V and J ends were trimmed by 6 bases and 3 bases, with 16 bases remaining between them. The CDR3 extends over 15 amino acids. Germline V lookup: CDR1 MNHEY, CDR2 SVGAGI. The CDR3 nucleotides read TGTGCCAGCAGCGATCCCGGGGGAAGGACAGATACGCAGTATTTT. Translation: CASSDPGGRTDTQYF.

The chain links TRBV7-9 to TRBJ1-1, with 9 bases matching TRBD1. Germline loops: CDR1 SEHNR, CDR2 FQNEAQ (reference sequence). This CDR3 has 15 amino acids. Trimming removed 5 bases from V and 1 base from J; junction bases left unmatched: 5. In DNA, the CDR3 is TGTGCCAGCAGCCCCAGACAGGGGGGGAACACTGAAGCTTTCTTT. Translation gives CASSPRQGGNTEAFF.

The chain has TRBV2 and TRBJ1-1; D unresolved. Trimming took 7 bases from V and 1 from J, leaving 10 bases between them. The CDR3 is 13 amino acids. Looked up from germline, CDR1 is SNHLY and CDR2 is FYNNEI. This CDR3 reads CASTEEANTEAFF. DNA for the CDR3: TGTGCCAGCACGGAGGAGGCGAACACTGAAGCTTTCTTT. Together with reference TRBV2 and TRBJ1-1, the CDR3 gives the full variable domain: EPEVTQTPSHQVTQMGQEVILRCVPISNHLYFYWYRQILGQKVEFLVSFYNNEISEKSEIFDDQFSVERPDGSNFTLKIRSTKLEDSAMYFCASTEEANTEAFFGQGTRLTVV.

The V gene is TRBV5-1, the J gene TRBJ2-1, with D maybe TRBD1 (5 bases). The CDR3 covers 15 residues. V lost 4 bases and J lost 2, with 13 bases in between. Looked up from germline, CDR1 is SGHRS and CDR2 is YFSETQ. In nucleotides, the CDR3 is TGCGCCAGCAGCCCGGACACCAACCCCTACAATGAGCAGTTCTTC. Translating it yields CASSPDTNPYNEQFF. The full variable domain, completed using reference TRBV5-1 and TRBJ2-1, is KAGVTQTPRYLIKTRGQQVTLSCSPISGHRSVSWYQQTPGQGLQFLFEYFSETQRNKGNFPGRFSGRQFSNSRSEMNVSTLELGDSALYLCASSPDTNPYNEQFFGPGTRLTVL.

J is TRBJ2-1 and V is TRBV30, with D tentatively TRBD2 (7 bases). The germline CDR1 and CDR2 sequences are GTSNPN and SVGIG (reference sequence). The CDR3 is 15 residues long. Trimming shortened V by 2 bases and J by 6 bases, and 17 bases separated the two germline ends. CDR3 sequence (DNA): TGTGCCTGGAGTAAGGGGGGGGGACGGTCCAATGAGCAGTTCTTC. Protein: CAWSKGGGRSNEQFF.

The chain is built from TRBV7-9 and TRBJ2-7; D is perhaps TRBD1 (5 bases). This CDR3 contains 16 residues. The germline V gene has CDR1 SEHNR and CDR2 FQNEAQ (reference sequence). The V gene lost 6 bases and the J gene lost 2 bases, with 20 bases spanning the gap. The CDR3 sequence is CASSPRTSSAAYEQYF. In DNA, the CDR3 is TGTGCCAGCAGTCCGAGGACATCCTCGGCCGCCTACGAGCAGTACTTC. The entire variable domain, with the rest obtained from reference TRBV7-9 and TRBJ2-7, is as follows: DTGVSQNPRHKITKRGQNVTFRCDPISEHNRLYWYRQTLGQGPEFLTYFQNEAQLEKSRLLSDRFSAERPKGSFSTLEIQRTEQGDSAMYLCASSPRTSSAAYEQYFGPGTRLTVT.

The chain carries TRBV3-1 (or the pseudogene TRBV3-2) and TRBJ2-7, with D possibly matching TRBD1 (6 bases). Trimming removed 4 bases at V and 6 bases at J, with 19 bases between. The CDR3 loop spans 15 amino acids. Germline loops: CDR1 LGHDT, CDR2 YNNKEL (reference sequence). The CDR3, as DNA: TGTGCCAGCAGCCCCCCGAGTAGGGGGATGGTCGAGCAGTACTTC. It specifies CASSPPSRGMVEQYF.

The gene calls are TRBV9 and TRBJ2-2; a weak D match, TRBD1 (7 bases). Germline V CDR1 and CDR2: SGDLS, YYNGEE. V was trimmed by 3 bases and J by 4 bases, leaving 16 bases between them. This CDR3 is 16 amino acids long. CDR3 protein: CASSALSGGGTGELFF. Written as DNA, the CDR3 is TGTGCCAGCAGCGCCCTGTCAGGGGGAGGCACCGGGGAGCTGTTTTTT.

This chain uses TRBV7-2 with TRBJ2-7; no clear D gene. Germline V gives CDR1 SGHTA, CDR2 FQGNSA. The CDR3 spans 11 residues. V was pared by 5 bases and J by 5 bases, with 7 bases between. The CDR3 loop reads CASSASNEQYF. Here the CDR3 DNA reads TGTGCCAGCAGCGCCTCTAACGAGCAGTACTTC. Full variable domain (outside the CDR3, taken from reference TRBV7-2 and TRBJ2-7): GAGVSQSPSNKVTEKGKDVELRCDPISGHTALYWYRQSLGQGLEFLIYFQGNSAPDKSGLPSDRFSAERTGGSVSTLTIQRTQQEDSAVYLCASSASNEQYFGPGTRLTVT.

The chain is built from TRBV7-2 and TRBJ2-1; perhaps TRBD2 as D (6 bases). The germline CDR1 and CDR2 sequences are SGHTA and FQGNSA. The CDR3 runs to 16 residues. The V end lost 5 bases, the J end lost 1 base, and 15 bases lay between the germline ends. CDR3 sequence: CASSISGTQSYNEQFF. CDR3 coding DNA: TGTGCCAGCAGCATATCCGGGACTCAGTCCTACAATGAGCAGTTCTTC.

J is TRBJ2-5 and V is TRBV20-1, with a tentative D call TRBD2 (6 bases). V gave up 3 bases and J gave up 3 bases, with 11 bases separating them. The CDR3 consists of 13 residues. CDR1 DFQATT and CDR2 SNEGSKA come from the germline V gene (reference sequence). In nucleotides, the CDR3 is TGCAGTGCTAGTCTGGGGGGAGAAGAGACCCAGTACTTC. This gives the protein CSASLGGEETQYF.